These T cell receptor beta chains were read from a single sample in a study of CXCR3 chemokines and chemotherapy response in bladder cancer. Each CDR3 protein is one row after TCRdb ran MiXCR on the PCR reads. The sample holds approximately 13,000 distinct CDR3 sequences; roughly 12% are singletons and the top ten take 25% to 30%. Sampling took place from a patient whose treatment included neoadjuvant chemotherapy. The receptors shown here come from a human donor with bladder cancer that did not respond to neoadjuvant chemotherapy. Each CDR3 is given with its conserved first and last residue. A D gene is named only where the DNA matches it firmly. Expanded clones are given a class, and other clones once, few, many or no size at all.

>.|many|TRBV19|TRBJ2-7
CASSMGYEQYF
TGTGCCAGTAGTATGGGCTACGAGCAGTACTTC
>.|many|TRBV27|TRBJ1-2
CASRLPGGYGYTF
TGTGCCAGCAGACTCCCGGGGGGCTATGGCTACACCTTC
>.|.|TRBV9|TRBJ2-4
CASSVATWDIQYF
TGTGCCAGCAGCGTAGCTACATGGGACATTCAGTACTTC
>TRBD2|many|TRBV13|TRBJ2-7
CASSLIAGGLEQYF
TGTGCCAGCAGCCTGATAGCGGGAGGGCTCGAGCAGTACTTC
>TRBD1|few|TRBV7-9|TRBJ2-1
CASSLAGTVYNEQFF
TGTGCCAGCAGCTTAGCCGGGACAGTATACAATGAGCAGTTCTTC
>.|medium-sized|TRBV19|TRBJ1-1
CASSRSIREGKNTEAFF
TGTGCCAGTAGTAGGAGTATTAGGGAGGGTAAGAACACTGAAGCTTTCTTT
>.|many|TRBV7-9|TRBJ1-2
CASSRSYQGIGYGYTF
TGTGCCAGCAGCCGATCCTACCAGGGAATTGGGTATGGCTACACCTTC
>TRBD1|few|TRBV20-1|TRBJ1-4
CSASSGQGLGKLFF
TGCAGTGCTAGTTCAGGACAGGGGTTAGGAAAACTGTTTTTT
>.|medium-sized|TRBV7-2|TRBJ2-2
CASRRGGTGELFF
TGTGCCAGCAGAAGGGGAGGCACCGGGGAGCTGTTTTTT
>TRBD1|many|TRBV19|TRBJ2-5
CASSSGTGGGTQYF
TGTGCCAGTAGTTCCGGGACAGGGGGGGGGACCCAGTACTTC
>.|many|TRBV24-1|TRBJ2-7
CATNGGRIPLCVEQYF
TGTGCCACCAATGGGGGGCGCATACCCCTGTGTGTCGAGCAGTACTTC
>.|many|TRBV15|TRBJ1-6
CATSREGAPFGSPLHF
TGTGCCACCAGCAGAGAAGGGGCTCCCTTTGGGTCACCCCTCCACTTT
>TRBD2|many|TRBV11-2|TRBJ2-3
CASSLNPLDGRTPGTDTQYF
TGTGCCAGCAGCTTAAATCCCCTCGACGGGAGGACCCCAGGCACAGATACGCAGTATTTT
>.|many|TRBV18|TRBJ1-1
CASSPTQGGKTEAFF
TGTGCCAGCTCACCCACTCAGGGTGGGAAGACTGAAGCTTTCTTT
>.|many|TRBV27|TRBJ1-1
CASSLRGGQSGPQTEAFF
TGTGCCAGCAGTTTAAGGGGGGGGCAATCCGGCCCCCAAACTGAAGCTTTCTTT
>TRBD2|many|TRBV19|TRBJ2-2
CASSRRGDTGELFF
TGTGCCAGTAGTAGGCGGGGGGACACCGGGGAGCTGTTTTTT
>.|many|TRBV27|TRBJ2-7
CASSPSAGAAYEQYF
TGTGCCAGCAGTCCATCGGCAGGGGCGGCCTACGAGCAGTACTTC
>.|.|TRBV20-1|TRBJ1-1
CSARDSLNTESFF
TGCAGTGCTAGGGACAGTCTGAACACTGAATCTTTCTTT
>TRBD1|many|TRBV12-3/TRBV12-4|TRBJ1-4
CASREGAGTNEKLFF
TGTGCCAGCAGAGAGGGGGCCGGAACTAATGAAAAACTGTTTTTT
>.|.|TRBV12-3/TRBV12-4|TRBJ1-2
CASSRGGAGYGYTF
TGTGCCAGCAGCCGAGGGGGAGCTGGCTATGGCTACACCTTC
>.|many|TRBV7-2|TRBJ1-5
CASSLEGTPQHF
TGTGCCAGCAGCTTGGAGGGGACGCCCCAGCATTTT
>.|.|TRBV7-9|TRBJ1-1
CASSFSGGLGTEAFF
TGTGCCAGCAGCTTCAGCGGGGGACTGGGCACTGAAGCTTTCTTT
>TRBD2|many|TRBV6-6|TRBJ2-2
CATGPGPGGPGELFF
TGTGCCACAGGGCCGGGCCCGGGGGGTCCCGGGGAGCTGTTTTTT
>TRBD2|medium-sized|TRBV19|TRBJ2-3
CASTSGGTDTQYF
TGTGCCAGTACCAGCGGGGGCACAGATACGCAGTATTTT
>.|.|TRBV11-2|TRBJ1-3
CASSLVDSSGNTIYF
TGTGCCAGCAGCTTAGTCGACAGCTCTGGAAACACCATATATTTT
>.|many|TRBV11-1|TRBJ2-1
CASSSTGNEQFF
TGTGCCAGCAGCTCAACCGGGAACGAGCAGTTCTTC
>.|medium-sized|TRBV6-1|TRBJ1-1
CASRWDQGAFF
TGTGCCAGCAGATGGGACCAGGGAGCTTTCTTT
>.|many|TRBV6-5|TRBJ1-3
CASSYSTVPGNTIYF
TGTGCCAGCAGTTACTCAACAGTACCTGGAAACACCATATATTTT
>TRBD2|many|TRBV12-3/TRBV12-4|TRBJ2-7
CASSRTSGGPTYEQYF
TGTGCCAGCAGTCGGACTAGCGGGGGGCCTACCTACGAGCAGTACTTC
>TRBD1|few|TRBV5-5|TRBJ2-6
CASILDRAHSGANVLTF
TGTGCCAGCATCCTGGACAGGGCCCACTCTGGGGCCAACGTCCTGACTTTC
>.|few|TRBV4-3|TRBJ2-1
CASGNERNEQFF
TGCGCCAGCGGGAATGAGAGGAATGAGCAGTTCTTC
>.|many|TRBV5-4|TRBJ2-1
CASSLLYNEQFF
TGTGCCAGCAGCTTGCTTTACAATGAGCAGTTCTTC
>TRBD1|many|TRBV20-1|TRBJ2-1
CSARDPRGRINEQFF
TGCAGTGCTAGAGATCCCAGGGGGCGTATCAATGAGCAGTTCTTC
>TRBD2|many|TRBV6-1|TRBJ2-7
CASSLGLAGAPWYF
TGTGCCAGCAGCTTGGGGCTAGCGGGAGCCCCGTGGTACTTC
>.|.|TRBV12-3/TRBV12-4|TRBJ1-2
CASSLQTNYGYTF
TGTGCCAGCAGTTTACAGACCAACTATGGCTACACCTTC
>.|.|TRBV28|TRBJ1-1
CASSLNPNTEAFF
TGTGCCAGCAGCCTCAACCCGAACACTGAAGCTTTCTTT
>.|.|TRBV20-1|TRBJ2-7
CSASHEQYF
TGCAGTGCTAGCCACGAGCAGTACTTC
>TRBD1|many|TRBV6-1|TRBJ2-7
CASTPTRDSQGYEQYF
TGTGCCAGCACCCCTACCCGGGACAGCCAGGGTTACGAGCAGTACTTC
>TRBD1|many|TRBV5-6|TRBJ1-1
CASSSRTGTSEAFF
TGTGCCAGCAGCTCAAGGACAGGGACTTCTGAAGCTTTCTTT
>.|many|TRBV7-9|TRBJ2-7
CASSLAPRIYEQYF
TGTGCCAGCAGCCTGGCTCCCAGGATCTACGAGCAGTACTTC
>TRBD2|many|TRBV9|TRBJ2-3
CASSVGSGGTDTQYF
TGTGCCAGCAGCGTAGGTAGCGGGGGCACAGATACGCAGTATTTT
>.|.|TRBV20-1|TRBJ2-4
CSAPPGVAKNIQYF
TGCAGTGCTCCTCCGGGAGTAGCCAAAAACATTCAGTACTTC
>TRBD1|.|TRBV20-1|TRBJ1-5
CSATGGAPKEPQHF
TGCAGTGCTACAGGGGGCGCCCCTAAGGAGCCCCAGCATTTT
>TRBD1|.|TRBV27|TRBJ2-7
CASSWDRSSYEQYF
TGTGCCAGCAGTTGGGACAGGAGCTCCTACGAGCAGTACTTC
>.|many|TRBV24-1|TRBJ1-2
CATARGANYGYTF
TGTGCCACCGCCCGAGGAGCTAACTATGGCTACACCTTC
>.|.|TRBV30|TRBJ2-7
CAWSVLDDEQYF
TGTGCCTGGAGTGTACTAGACGACGAGCAGTACTTC
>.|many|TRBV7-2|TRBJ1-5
CASSFGKGGGQPQHF
TGTGCCAGCAGCTTTGGGAAGGGGGGAGGTCAGCCCCAGCATTTT
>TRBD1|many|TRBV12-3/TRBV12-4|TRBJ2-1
CASTDRGTGHYNEQFF
TGTGCCAGCACAGACCGAGGGACAGGGCACTACAATGAGCAGTTCTTC
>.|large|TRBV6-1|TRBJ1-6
CASTRGIDNSPLHF
TGTGCCAGCACGCGGGGAATCGATAATTCACCCCTCCACTTT
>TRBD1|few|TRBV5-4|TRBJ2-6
CASSLRQGTGANVLTF
TGTGCCAGCAGCCTCCGACAGGGGACGGGGGCCAACGTCCTGACTTTC
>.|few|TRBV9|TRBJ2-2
CASSVGNRVIGELFF
TGTGCCAGCAGCGTGGGGAACAGGGTTATCGGGGAGCTGTTTTTT
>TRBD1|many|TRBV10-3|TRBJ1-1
CAISGQGVNTEAFF
TGTGCCATCAGTGGACAGGGGGTGAACACTGAAGCTTTCTTT
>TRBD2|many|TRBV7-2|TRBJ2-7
CASSSQRGVYEQYF
TGTGCCAGCAGCTCACAGCGGGGGGTGTACGAGCAGTACTTC
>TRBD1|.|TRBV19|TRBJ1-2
CASRPRTGTGGSYGCTF
TGTGCCAGTAGACCCCGAACCGGGACAGGGGGCTCTTATGGCTGCACCTTC
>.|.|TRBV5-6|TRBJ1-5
CASSSGGQPQHF
TGTGCCAGCAGCTCCGGCGGACAGCCCCAGCATTTT